This TCR beta chain stems from a study of identifying expanded T cells in peripheral blood. Study results and caveats: Differentially abundant clones: about 1.3 between replicates, just under 17 at two to three weeks, less than 25 at four. Across healthy donors, higher total template counts meant significantly greater roughly two-week count variance.

The germline CDR1 and CDR2 sequences are SGHKS and YYEKEE (reference sequence). Trimming took 4 bases from V and 8 from J, leaving 18 bases between them. The CDR3 contains 14 residues. During the collection period, no donor immune events like infections were recorded. A remark on this clone: Its antigen remains unknown.

Here immunoSEQ multiplex PCR was the method, and the copy in TCRdb shows in-frame clones only, minus some. This sample has tens of thousands of clones; about 87% occur once, and the top ten carry about 4%. The chain couples TRBV5-5 to TRBJ1-2, with a weak D call TRBD1 (5 bases). The sequenced sample was blood. The TCR was taken from a person aged 18 to 75 in good health. CDR3 region: CASSVDQGTGGYTF. The CDR3 coding sequence is TGTGCCAGCAGCGTAGACCAGGGAACTGGGGGCTACACCTTC.